Listed below are T cell receptor beta chains from one sample, sequenced in a study of T cells in Graves' hyperthyroidism and ophthalmopathy. Each CDR3 protein gets one entry after TCRdb re-called the multiplex PCR reads with MiXCR. The profile shows a few hundred thousand distinct CDR3 sequences, about 15% of them singletons. The sequenced material came from blood. All receptors derive from a middle-aged woman with Graves' hyperthyroidism. Both conserved end residues are part of each CDR3. The D gene is left open where the match is weak.

D	V	J	CDR3
TRBD1	TRBV29-1	TRBJ2-1	CSVTGAEQFF
TRBD1	TRBV27	TRBJ2-5	CASSPGTGGFETQYF
TRBD1	TRBV5-1	-	CASSLLPGQPYNEQYF
TRBD1	TRBV3-1	TRBJ1-5	CASSQDFGTGSSQPQHF
-	TRBV28	TRBJ2-3	CASSWDGYTDTQYF
-	TRBV28	TRBJ2-3	CASSLRTGPEGVQYF
TRBD2	TRBV2	TRBJ2-2	CASRPGLADPNTGELFF
-	TRBV5-1	TRBJ2-7	CASSLERGYEQYF
-	TRBV4-1	TRBJ1-5	CASSQEGVGNQPQHF
TRBD2	TRBV2	TRBJ2-1	CASSATSGKLDEQFF
-	TRBV28	TRBJ1-1	CASRTPAGENTEAFF
-	TRBV12-3/TRBV12-4	TRBJ1-5	CASSLGGILNQPQHF
TRBD2	TRBV7-9	TRBJ2-5	CASSSQYSGSHQETQYF
-	TRBV5-1	TRBJ2-1	CASSLVVGSYNEQFF
-	TRBV12-3/TRBV12-4	TRBJ1-4	CASSTSDWKLFF
-	TRBV30	TRBJ2-7	CAWNRGTLERYEQYF
-	TRBV15	TRBJ2-3	CATSRGAGEDTQYF
-	TRBV27	TRBJ2-2	CASHEGWGQLPLNTGELFF
-	TRBV6-1	TRBJ1-3	CASSSLKGGYTIYF
-	TRBV12-3/TRBV12-4	TRBJ2-3	CASSLAIGGSTDTQYF
TRBD2	TRBV29-1	TRBJ2-1	CSVDGLAGANEQFF
-	TRBV28	TRBJ1-2	CASSWGNLGNGYTF
-	TRBV15	TRBJ1-3	CATSRDLREVNTIYF
-	TRBV20-1	TRBJ1-1	CSAIIGTEAFF
TRBD2	TRBV7-9	TRBJ2-5	CASSARLLAGGETQYF
-	TRBV20-1	TRBJ2-4	CSADSLAKNIQYF